This is a list of T cell receptor beta chains from one sample in a study of shared clonotypes between healthy human individuals. Using immunoSEQ multiplex PCR, the repertoire was profiled, and TCRdb retains in-frame clones only, with some absent. The data contain around 1.4 million clones, roughly 98.5% of them singletons. Material: naive CD4+ T cells sorted from blood. The source is a man aged 25-45 years in good health. The CDR3 runs from the conserved cysteine through the conserved F or W. The D gene is left open where the match is weak. Size is stated for part of the rows, as once, few or many counts, or as a class when the clone is expanded.

D gene: .; V gene: TRBV29-1; J gene: TRBJ2-1; clone size: .; CDR3 protein: CSVRLNYNEQFF; CDR3 DNA: TGCAGCGTTCGGCTCAACTACAATGAGCAGTTCTTC
D gene: TRBD2; V gene: TRBV7-8; J gene: TRBJ2-3; clone size: .; CDR3 protein: CASSLALREDLRDTQYF; CDR3 DNA: TGTGCCAGCAGCTTAGCGCTACGGGAGGACCTGAGGGATACGCAGTATTTT
D gene: TRBD2; V gene: TRBV10-3; J gene: TRBJ2-7; clone size: .; CDR3 protein: CAISSILAGNYEQYF; CDR3 DNA: TGTGCCATCAGTAGTATCCTAGCGGGTAACTACGAGCAGTACTTC
D gene: .; V gene: TRBV7-6; J gene: TRBJ2-1; clone size: .; CDR3 protein: CASSFSLLGNEQFF; CDR3 DNA: TGTGCCAGCAGCTTCTCACTACTAGGGAATGAGCAGTTCTTC
D gene: TRBD2; V gene: TRBV5-4; J gene: TRBJ2-7; clone size: once; CDR3 protein: CASSLARGTTYEQYF; CDR3 DNA: TGTGCCAGCAGCTTGGCGCGGGGGACGACCTACGAGCAGTACTTC
D gene: .; V gene: TRBV28; J gene: TRBJ2-7; clone size: .; CDR3 protein: CASSLGGSYEQYF; CDR3 DNA: TGTGCCAGCAGTTTGGGGGGAAGCTACGAGCAGTACTTC
D gene: .; V gene: TRBV5-6; J gene: TRBJ2-1; clone size: .; CDR3 protein: CASSKTRPGRVYSEQFF; CDR3 DNA: TGTGCCAGCAGTAAAACACGGCCGGGACGAGTATACAGTGAGCAGTTCTTC
D gene: TRBD2; V gene: TRBV28; J gene: TRBJ2-1; clone size: .; CDR3 protein: CASSSWTSASYNEQFF; CDR3 DNA: TGTGCCAGCAGTAGCTGGACTAGCGCGTCCTACAATGAGCAGTTCTTC
D gene: .; V gene: TRBV5-1; J gene: TRBJ1-1; clone size: .; CDR3 protein: CASSEDGLNTEAFF; CDR3 DNA: TGCGCCAGCAGCGAGGACGGGCTGAACACTGAAGCTTTCTTT
D gene: .; V gene: TRBV21-1; J gene: TRBJ2-7; clone size: .; CDR3 protein: CASSKASNSYEQYF; CDR3 DNA: TGTGCCAGCAGCAAAGCCAGTAACTCCTACGAGCAGTACTTC
D gene: .; V gene: TRBV27; J gene: TRBJ2-1; clone size: .; CDR3 protein: CASSFGFSYNEQFF; CDR3 DNA: TGTGCCAGCAGTTTTGGTTTCTCCTACAATGAGCAGTTCTTC
D gene: TRBD2; V gene: TRBV7-6; J gene: TRBJ2-7; clone size: once; CDR3 protein: CASSLTGGTYEQYF; CDR3 DNA: TGTGCCAGCAGCCTTACGGGAGGAACATACGAGCAGTACTTC
D gene: TRBD1; V gene: TRBV19; J gene: TRBJ1-1; clone size: .; CDR3 protein: CASRRDRFNMNTEAFF; CDR3 DNA: TGTGCCAGCCGGAGGGACAGATTCAATATGAACACTGAAGCTTTCTTT
D gene: .; V gene: TRBV28; J gene: TRBJ2-7; clone size: .; CDR3 protein: CASSLFQSSYEQYF; CDR3 DNA: TGTGCCAGCAGTTTATTCCAGAGCTCCTACGAGCAGTACTTC
D gene: TRBD2; V gene: TRBV9; J gene: TRBJ2-2; clone size: once; CDR3 protein: CASSVEGGLGELFF; CDR3 DNA: TGTGCCAGCAGCGTAGAGGGAGGGCTCGGGGAGCTGTTTTTT
D gene: .; V gene: TRBV7-9; J gene: TRBJ1-3; clone size: .; CDR3 protein: CASSLMRGSGNTIYF; CDR3 DNA: TGTGCCAGCAGCTTAATGAGGGGCTCTGGAAACACCATATATTTT
D gene: TRBD1; V gene: TRBV9; J gene: TRBJ2-3; clone size: .; CDR3 protein: CASGDSLSTDTQYF; CDR3 DNA: TGTGCCAGCGGGGACAGTTTGTCCACAGATACGCAGTATTTT
D gene: .; V gene: TRBV5-1; J gene: TRBJ2-1; clone size: once; CDR3 protein: CASSFVAGSYNEQFF; CDR3 DNA: TGCGCCAGCAGCTTTGTAGCAGGGTCCTACAATGAGCAGTTCTTC
D gene: TRBD1; V gene: TRBV29-1; J gene: TRBJ1-1; clone size: .; CDR3 protein: CSALQGALSEAFF; CDR3 DNA: TGCAGCGCCCTACAGGGGGCGCTTTCTGAAGCTTTCTTT
D gene: .; V gene: TRBV27; J gene: TRBJ2-2; clone size: once; CDR3 protein: CASSKIELAGELFF; CDR3 DNA: TGTGCCAGCAGTAAAATAGAATTGGCCGGGGAGCTGTTTTTT
D gene: TRBD1; V gene: TRBV15; J gene: TRBJ1-4; clone size: .; CDR3 protein: CATSRGGQGNEKLFF; CDR3 DNA: TGTGCCACCAGCAGAGGGGGACAGGGTAATGAAAAACTGTTTTTT
D gene: .; V gene: TRBV9; J gene: TRBJ1-4; clone size: .; CDR3 protein: CASSPRGPGGTPFGEKLFF; CDR3 DNA: TGTGCCAGCAGCCCCCGAGGCCCGGGGGGTACCCCCTTCGGTGAAAAACTGTTTTTT
D gene: .; V gene: TRBV9; J gene: TRBJ2-2; clone size: .; CDR3 protein: CASSVTSRGAGELFF; CDR3 DNA: TGTGCCAGCAGCGTAACTAGCAGGGGTGCCGGGGAGCTGTTTTTT